A selection of T cell receptor beta chains follows, all from one sample in a study of T cells in Graves' hyperthyroidism and ophthalmopathy. TCRdb re-called the multiplex PCR reads with MiXCR, one entry per CDR3 protein. The sample lists about 600,000 distinct CDR3 sequences, about 16% occurring once. Specimen: blood. The receptors shown here come from a woman aged 40-49 years with Graves' ophthalmopathy. Both conserved end residues are part of each CDR3. D genes are given only for firm matches. Some rows mark clone size as missing; the rest say once, few, many or name a class of expanded clone.

CDR3 protein,CDR3 DNA,D gene,J gene,clone size,V gene
CASSLNRASDNEQYF,TGTGCCAGCAGCTTAAACAGGGCCTCCGATAACGAGCAGTACTTC,-,TRBJ2-7,-,TRBV7-2
CASGVSGMSDTQYF,TGCGCCAGCGGAGTTTCGGGAATGTCAGATACGCAGTATTTT,-,TRBJ2-3,-,TRBV10-2
CASSFGSLGQFF,TGTGCCAGCAGTTTCGGTTCCCTGGGGCAGTTCTTC,-,TRBJ2-1,few,TRBV12-3/TRBV12-4
CASSLTPTGGEAFF,TGTGCCAGCAGCTTAACCCCAACTGGTGGTGAAGCTTTCTTT,-,TRBJ1-1,many,TRBV7-3
CASSVGGHYGYTF,TGTGCCAGCAGTGTTGGGGGCCACTATGGCTACACCTTC,-,TRBJ1-2,few,TRBV6-1
CASSLELGLAGGPISYEQYF,TGTGCCAGCAGCTTAGAACTGGGACTAGCGGGAGGCCCCATCTCCTACGAGCAGTACTTC,TRBD2,TRBJ2-7,many,TRBV11-2
CSATSGRASEQYF,TGCAGCGCCACTAGCGGGAGGGCCAGCGAGCAGTACTTC,TRBD2,TRBJ2-7,-,TRBV29-1
CASSQDTSARTDTQYF,TGTGCCAGCAGCCAAGACACTAGCGCCCGCACAGATACGCAGTATTTT,TRBD2,TRBJ2-3,-,TRBV3-1
CASSMGQGGYEQYF,TGTGCCAGTAGTATGGGACAGGGAGGTTACGAGCAGTACTTC,TRBD1,TRBJ2-7,-,TRBV19
CASSSTDRPIEAFF,TGTGCCAGCAGTTCGACGGACAGACCCATTGAAGCTTTCTTT,-,TRBJ1-1,many,TRBV28
CASSFRLAGGTDTQYF,TGTGCCAGCAGCTTCCGACTAGCGGGGGGCACAGATACGCAGTATTTT,TRBD2,TRBJ2-3,many,TRBV11-2